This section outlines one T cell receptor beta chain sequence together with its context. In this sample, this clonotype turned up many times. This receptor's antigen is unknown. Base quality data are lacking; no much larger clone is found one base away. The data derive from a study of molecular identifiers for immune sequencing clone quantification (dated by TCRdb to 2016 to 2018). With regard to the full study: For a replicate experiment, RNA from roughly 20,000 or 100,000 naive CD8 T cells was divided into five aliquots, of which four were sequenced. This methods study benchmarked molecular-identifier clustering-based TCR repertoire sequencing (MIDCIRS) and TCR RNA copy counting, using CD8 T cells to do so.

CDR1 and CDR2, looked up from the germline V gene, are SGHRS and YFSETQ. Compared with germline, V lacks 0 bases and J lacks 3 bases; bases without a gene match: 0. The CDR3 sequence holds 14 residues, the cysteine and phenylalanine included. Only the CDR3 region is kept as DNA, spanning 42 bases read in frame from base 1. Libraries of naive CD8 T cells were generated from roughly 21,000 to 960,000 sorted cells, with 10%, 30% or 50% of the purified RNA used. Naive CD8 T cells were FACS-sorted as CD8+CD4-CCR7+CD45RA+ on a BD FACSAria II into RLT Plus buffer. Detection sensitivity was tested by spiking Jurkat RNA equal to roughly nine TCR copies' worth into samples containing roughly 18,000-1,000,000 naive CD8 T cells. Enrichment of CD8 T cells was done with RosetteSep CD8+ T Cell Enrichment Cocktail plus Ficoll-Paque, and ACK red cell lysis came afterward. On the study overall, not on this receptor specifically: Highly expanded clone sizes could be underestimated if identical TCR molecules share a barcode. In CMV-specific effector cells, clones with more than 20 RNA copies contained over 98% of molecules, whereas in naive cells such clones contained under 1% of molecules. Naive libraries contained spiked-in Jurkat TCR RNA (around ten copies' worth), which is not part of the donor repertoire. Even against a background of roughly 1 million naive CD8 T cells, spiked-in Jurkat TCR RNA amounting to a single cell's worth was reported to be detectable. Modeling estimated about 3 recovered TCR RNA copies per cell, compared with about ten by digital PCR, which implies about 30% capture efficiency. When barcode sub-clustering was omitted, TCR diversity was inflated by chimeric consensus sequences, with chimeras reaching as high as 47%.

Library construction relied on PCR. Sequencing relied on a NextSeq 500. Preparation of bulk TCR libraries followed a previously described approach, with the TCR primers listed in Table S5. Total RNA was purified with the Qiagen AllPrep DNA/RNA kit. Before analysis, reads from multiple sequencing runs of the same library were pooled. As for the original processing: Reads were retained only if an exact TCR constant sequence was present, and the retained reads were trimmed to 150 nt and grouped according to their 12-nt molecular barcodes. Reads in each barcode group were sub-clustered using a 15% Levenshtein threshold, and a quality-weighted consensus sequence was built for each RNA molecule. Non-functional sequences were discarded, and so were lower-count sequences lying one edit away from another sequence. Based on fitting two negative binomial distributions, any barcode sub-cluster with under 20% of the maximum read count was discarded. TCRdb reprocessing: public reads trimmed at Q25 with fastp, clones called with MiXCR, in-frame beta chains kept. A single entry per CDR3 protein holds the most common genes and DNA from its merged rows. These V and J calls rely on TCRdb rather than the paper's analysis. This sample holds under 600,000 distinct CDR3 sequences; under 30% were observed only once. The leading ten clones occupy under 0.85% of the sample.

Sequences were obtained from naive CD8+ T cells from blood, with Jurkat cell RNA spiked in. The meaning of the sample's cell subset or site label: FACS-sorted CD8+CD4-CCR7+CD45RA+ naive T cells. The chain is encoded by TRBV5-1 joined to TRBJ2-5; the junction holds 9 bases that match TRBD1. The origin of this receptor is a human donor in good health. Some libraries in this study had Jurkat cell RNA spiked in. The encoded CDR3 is CASSLGDREETQYF. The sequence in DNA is TGCGCCAGCAGCTTGGGGGACAGGGAAGAGACCCAGTACTTC. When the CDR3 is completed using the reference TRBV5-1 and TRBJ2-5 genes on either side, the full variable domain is KAGVTQTPRYLIKTRGQQVTLSCSPISGHRSVSWYQQTPGQGLQFLFEYFSETQRNKGNFPGRFSGRQFSNSRSEMNVSTLELGDSALYLCASSLGDREETQYFGPGTRLLVL.